Shown below are 21 T cell receptor beta chains from a single sample sequenced in a study of cytomegalovirus exposure and HLA in healthy donors. It was with 60 Vbeta and 13 Jbeta primers that the PCR ran. Clones were read by immunoSEQ multiplex PCR, and TCRdb kept only the in-frame ones, dropping some. The data contain about 230,000 clones, 70% to 85% of them singletons. The sample was PBMCs. The receptors derive from an older woman in good health and CMV-seropositive.

The chain recombines TRBV29-1 with TRBJ1-4; TRBD1 might be the D (5 bases). V lost 6 bases to trimming and J lost 5 bases, with 16 bases between them. Germline CDR1 SQVTM, CDR2 ANQGSEA. The CDR3 has 14 amino acids. The CDR3 DNA sequence: TGCAGCGTCCACCTGGGGCAGGAAAATGAAAAACTGTTTTTT. Its protein product is CSVHLGQENEKLFF. Variable domain in full (rest from reference TRBV29-1 and TRBJ1-4): SAVISQKPSRDICQRGTSLTIQCQVDSQVTMMFWYRQQPGQSLTLIATANQGSEATYESGFVIDKFPISRPNLTFSTLTVSNMSPEDSSIYLCSVHLGQENEKLFFGSGTQLSVL.

This clone was observed a handful of times. The chain has TRBV5-1 and TRBJ1-2; D possibly corresponds to TRBD1 (6 bases). V was pared by 3 bases and J by 4 bases, with 10 bases between. The V gene's germline CDR1 is SGHRS and CDR2 YFSETQ. The CDR3 loop spans 13 amino acids. As DNA, the CDR3 is TGCGCCAGCAGCTCCGGGACAATCTATGGCTACACCTTC. It is translated as CASSSGTIYGYTF.

V usage is TRBV5-1 and J usage is TRBJ2-7; D not resolved. The CDR3 is 15 amino acids. Trimming pared 0 bases from V and 0 bases from J, leaving 10 bases between. CDR1 SGHRS and CDR2 YFSETQ come from the germline V gene. The CDR3 coding sequence is TGCGCCAGCAGCTTGGGCCAAAGGAGCTCCTACGAGCAGTACTTC. This translates into CASSLGQRSSYEQYF. Together with reference TRBV5-1 and TRBJ2-7, the CDR3 gives the full variable domain: KAGVTQTPRYLIKTRGQQVTLSCSPISGHRSVSWYQQTPGQGLQFLFEYFSETQRNKGNFPGRFSGRQFSNSRSEMNVSTLELGDSALYLCASSLGQRSSYEQYFGPGTRLTVT.

This clone has just one count. J is TRBJ2-1 and V is TRBV5-1; tentatively, D is TRBD1 (5 bases). There are 15 residues in the CDR3. Trimming took 0 bases from V and 10 from J, leaving 17 bases between them. Germline V CDR1 and CDR2: SGHRS, YFSETQ. CDR3 bases: TGCGCCAGCAGCTTGGGGGGCCCCACCGTCAGAGAGCAGTTCTTC. It specifies CASSLGGPTVREQFF.

This chain connects TRBV6-1 to TRBJ2-7; D might be TRBD1 (6 bases). Between the trimmed V and J ends, which lost 8 bases and 0 bases, there was a span of 14 bases. In germline, CDR1 is MNHNS, CDR2 SASEGT. The length of the CDR3 is 14 residues. CDR3 bases: TGTGCCAGCCCTGGACAGAAGAGCTCCTACGAGCAGTACTTC. This gives the protein CASPGQKSSYEQYF.

This clone was counted between two and nine times. The rearrangement uses TRBV2 and TRBJ1-1, with 7 bases that match TRBD1. The CDR3 spans 13 residues. Trimming removed 7 bases from V and 3 bases from J; junction bases left unmatched: 5. Germline values: CDR1 SNHLY, CDR2 FYNNEI. CDR3 nucleotide sequence: TGTGCCAGCATGGGAGACAGGGACACTGAAGCTTTCTTT. Protein: CASMGDRDTEAFF.

The chain employs TRBV18 and TRBJ1-2, with D unresolved. The V gene's germline CDR1 is KGHSH and CDR2 LQKENI. This CDR3 comprises 14 residues. V shed 0 bases and J shed 2 bases, with 7 bases lying between them. This CDR3 is CASSPPVPNYGYTF. In nucleotides, the CDR3 is TGTGCCAGCTCACCACCTGTCCCAAACTATGGCTACACCTTC.

This clone was observed a few times. The chain recombines TRBV7-7 with TRBJ2-3, with 9 bases identical to TRBD2. CDR3 length equals 15 residues. Trimming cost V 5 bases and J 5 bases; bases outside gene matches: 8. Germline V gives CDR1 SSHAT, CDR2 FNYEAQ (reference sequence). CDR3 sequence: CASSQGTSSGDTQYF. DNA of the CDR3: TGTGCCAGCAGCCAAGGGACTAGCTCGGGAGATACGCAGTATTTT.

Only one count was recorded for this clone. Additional DNA sequences in this sample encode the identical CDR3. The chain uses TRBV2 and TRBJ1-4; no definite D call. The CDR3 is 15 amino acids. V dropped 4 bases and J dropped 3 bases, with 12 bases sitting between them. Germline V gene lookup returns CDR1 SNHLY and CDR2 FYNNEI. The chain's CDR3 is CASSGGGKANEKLFF. In nucleotides, the CDR3 is TGTGCCAGCAGTGGGGGAGGAAAAGCTAATGAAAAACTGTTTTTT.

The chain recombines TRBV6-1 with TRBJ1-6, with D hard to call. This CDR3 contains 14 residues. V lost 6 bases and J 4 bases, leaving 10 bases between the germline ends. CDR1 and CDR2 (germline): MNHNS, SASEGT. CDR3 loop: CASRRDSYNSPLHF. Here the CDR3 DNA reads TGTGCCAGCAGGAGGGATTCTTATAATTCACCCCTCCACTTT.

J is TRBJ2-3 and V is TRBV4-3; 9 bases map to TRBD2. The CDR3 loop spans 19 amino acids. Germline CDR1 LGHNA, CDR2 YSLEER. With 1 base clipped from V and 4 bases from J, the junction kept 15 bases outside the gene matches. This chain's CDR3 is CASSQAPPGGAGGSDTQYF. The DNA for the CDR3 is TGCGCCAGCAGCCAAGCACCACCCGGGGGGGCGGGGGGGTCAGATACGCAGTATTTT.

The chain uses TRBV30 and TRBJ2-5, with D possibly matching TRBD1 (5 bases). The J call could be wrong; TRBJ2-7 is a better fit for the DNA end. The CDR3 has 14 amino acids. In germline, CDR1 is GTSNPN, CDR2 SVGIG (reference sequence). CDR3 DNA sequence: TGTGCCTGGAGTCTTGGGGCCACCCACTACGAGCAGTACTTC. It translates to CAWSLGATHYEQYF.

This sequence joins TRBV5-4 and TRBJ2-2; 7 nucleotides match TRBD1. This CDR3 has 16 amino acids. The V and J ends lost 2 bases and 0 bases, in that order; junction bases with no gene match: 4. Germline CDR1 SGHNT, CDR2 YYREEE (reference sequence). DNA of the CDR3: TGTGCCAGCAGCTTACCCAGGGGGACGAACACCGGGGAGCTGTTTTTT. Encoded protein: CASSLPRGTNTGELFF. Complete variable domain (other parts from reference TRBV5-4 and TRBJ2-2): ETGVTQSPTHLIKTRGQQVTLRCSSQSGHNTVSWYQQALGQGPQFIFQYYREEENGRGNFPPRFSGLQFPNYSSELNVNALELDDSALYLCASSLPRGTNTGELFFGEGSRLTVL.

The V and J genes are TRBV29-1 and TRBJ1-4; possibly TRBD1 for D (5 bases). Germline V CDR1 and CDR2: SQVTM, ANQGSEA. V was pared by 3 bases and J by 8 bases, with 16 bases between. The CDR3 is made up of 14 amino acids. CDR3 in amino acids: CSVEAGPTGEKLFF. CDR3 nucleotides: TGCAGCGTTGAGGCGGGACCTACGGGGGAAAAACTGTTTTTT.

J is TRBJ1-1 and V is TRBV6-1; 8 nucleotides line up with TRBD1. The CDR3 contains 14 residues. J lost 5 bases, V lost 2 bases, and 4 bases had no gene match. CDR1 and CDR2 (germline): MNHNS, SASEGT. The CDR3 spells CASSEQGAVTEAFF. Here the CDR3 DNA reads TGTGCCAGCAGTGAACAGGGGGCAGTTACTGAAGCTTTCTTT.

The V gene is TRBV27, the J gene TRBJ2-3, with a tentative D call TRBD2 (6 bases). The CDR3 covers 15 residues. Deletions cut 6 bases from V and 6 bases from J, with 19 bases between. Germline V CDR1 and CDR2: MNHEY, SMNVEV (reference sequence). Here the CDR3 reads CASSPYGGLRDTQYF. The DNA of the CDR3 is TGTGCCAGCAGCCCTTACGGGGGACTGAGGGATACGCAGTATTTT.

This chain joins TRBV5-6 and TRBJ2-3; 9 bases line up with TRBD2. From germline, CDR1 is SGHDT and CDR2 YYEEEE. V lost 4 bases and J lost 0; bases outside the gene matches: 6. This CDR3 has 16 amino acids. The CDR3 loop is CASSTLAGLSTDTQYF. As DNA, the CDR3 is TGTGCCAGCAGCACCCTAGCGGGGCTAAGCACAGATACGCAGTATTTT.

A note on this clone: The germline gene is not matched at one end of the junction; a read error may be the cause. Different DNA sequences within this sample yield the same CDR3. V gene TRBV27 combines with J gene TRBJ1-2, with D perhaps matching TRBD1 (5 bases). Germline values: CDR1 MNHEY, CDR2 SMNVEV (reference sequence). The CDR3 totals 15 residues. The CDR3 spells CASSSGSYGGYGYTF. CDR3 nucleotide sequence: TGTGCTAGCAGTTCCGGGTCCTACGGGGGCTATGGCTACACCTTC.

The chain has TRBV30 and TRBJ1-4; 8 nucleotides match TRBD1. The CDR3 totals 15 residues. V was clipped by 4 bases and J by 6 bases; unmatched bases: 10. CDR1 is GTSNPN, CDR2 SVGIG, per germline (reference sequence). Written as DNA, the CDR3 is TGTGCCTGGATGCGCCAGGGGGCGGCATATGAAAAACTGTTTTTT. Amino acid sequence: CAWMRQGAAYEKLFF.

This clone has just one count. The V and J genes are TRBV5-1 and TRBJ1-2, with TRBD1 matching 7 bases. V lost 7 bases, J lost 0 bases, and 9 bases stayed unmatched. Germline V gene sequence: CDR1 SGHRS, CDR2 YFSETQ. The CDR3 is 15 amino acids. CDR3 residues: CASGPGQSPNYGYTF. CDR3 nucleotides: TGCGCCAGCGGACCGGGACAGAGCCCTAACTATGGCTACACCTTC.

CDR3 protein: CASSPRSNYGYTF. CDR3 bases: TGTGCCAGTAGCCCAAGGAGTAACTATGGCTACACCTTC. The chain uses TRBV19 and TRBJ1-2; D gene ambiguous. This CDR3 is built from 13 residues. From germline, CDR1 is LNHDA and CDR2 SQIVND (reference sequence). V was pared by 6 bases and J by 1 base, with 9 bases between.